This TCR beta chain was sequenced during a study of beta chain features in type 1 diabetes. General study findings and limits: In every one of the four CD4+ subsets, TCRB CDR3s were moderately but significantly shorter in Type 1 diabetes patients. The VDJ junctions of type 1 diabetes patients carried fewer insertions and more deletions.

Every donor provided one heparinised blood draw, which averaged about 120 mL. As concerns this clone: Its antigen is unknown.

The CDR3 consists of 14 residues. V gave up 3 bases and J gave up 2 bases, with 8 bases separating them. The germline CDR1 and CDR2 sequences are LGHNA and YNFKEQ. Since all of the isolated RNA was reverse transcribed, expressed TCRB transcripts were what got sequenced. The repertoire was sequenced with immunoSEQ multiplex PCR; TCRdb's copy has only in-frame clones and lacks some. The profile shows hundreds of thousands of clones, roughly 8% of them singletons. The receptor was isolated from a woman aged 18-29 years in good health. V gene TRBV4-2 combines with J gene TRBJ1-5; D is unresolved. The specimen was central memory CD4+ T cells from blood. CDR3 sequence reads: CASSHSGGNQPQHF. The CDR3 nucleotides are TGTGCCAGCAGCCATTCGGGTGGCAATCAGCCCCAGCATTTT.